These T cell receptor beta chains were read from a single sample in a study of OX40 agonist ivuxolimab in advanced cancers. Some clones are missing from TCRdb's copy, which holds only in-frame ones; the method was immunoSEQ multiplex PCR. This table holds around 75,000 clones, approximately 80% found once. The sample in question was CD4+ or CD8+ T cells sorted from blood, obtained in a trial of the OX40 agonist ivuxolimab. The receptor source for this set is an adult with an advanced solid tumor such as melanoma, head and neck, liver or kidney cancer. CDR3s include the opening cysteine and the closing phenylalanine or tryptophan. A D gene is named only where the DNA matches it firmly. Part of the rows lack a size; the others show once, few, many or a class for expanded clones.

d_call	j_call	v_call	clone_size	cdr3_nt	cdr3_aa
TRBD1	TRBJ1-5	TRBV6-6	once	TGTGCCAGCAGTGGGACAGGGTTTAGCAATCAGCCCCAGCATTTT	CASSGTGFSNQPQHF
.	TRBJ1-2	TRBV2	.	TGTGCCAGCAGAGATGCGGGGAGCTATGGCTACACCTTC	CASRDAGSYGYTF
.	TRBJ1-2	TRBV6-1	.	TGTGCCAGCAGTGTAGGGGGTACCAACGGCTACACCTTC	CASSVGGTNGYTF
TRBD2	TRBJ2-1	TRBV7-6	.	TGTGCCAGCAGCTTACAGCGGGGGGGAAATGAGCAGTTCTTC	CASSLQRGGNEQFF
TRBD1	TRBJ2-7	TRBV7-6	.	TGTGCCAGCAGCCCCAACCCCGGACAGGGCAGCGAGCAGTACTTC	CASSPNPGQGSEQYF
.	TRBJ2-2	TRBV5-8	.	TGTGCCAGCAGCTTGTGGACGGATGCGCTGTTTTTT	CASSLWTDALFF
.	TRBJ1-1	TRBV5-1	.	TGCGCCAGCAGCTTGTTAGGCTCCCTTGGGGACACTGAAGCTTTCTTT	CASSLLGSLGDTEAFF
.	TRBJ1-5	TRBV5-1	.	TGCGCCAGCAGCTTGGTGGGATACAGGGACGGTCAGCCCCAGCATTTT	CASSLVGYRDGQPQHF
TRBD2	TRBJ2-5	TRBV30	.	TGTGCCGGATTAGCGGGGGGATACCAAGAGACCCAGTACTTC	CAGLAGGYQETQYF
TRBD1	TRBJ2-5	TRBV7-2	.	TGTGCCAGCAGCGGTGGGACAGGGACGTACCAAGAGACCCAGTACTTC	CASSGGTGTYQETQYF
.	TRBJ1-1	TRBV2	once	TGTGCCAGCAGTGGGGGGACTGAAGCTTTCTTT	CASSGGTEAFF
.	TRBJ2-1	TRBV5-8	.	TGTGCCAGCAGCTTGGATCGGGGCTCCTACAATGAGCAGTTCTTC	CASSLDRGSYNEQFF
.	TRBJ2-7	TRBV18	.	TGTGCCAGCTCAAAAGACAGTACCTCCTACGAGCAGTACTTC	CASSKDSTSYEQYF
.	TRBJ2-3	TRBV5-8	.	TGTGCCAGCAGCTCGGACAGATTCACAGATACGCAGTATTTT	CASSSDRFTDTQYF
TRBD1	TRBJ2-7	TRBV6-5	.	TGTGCCAGCAACGACAGGGGGCGCCCCCACGAGCAGTACTTC	CASNDRGRPHEQYF
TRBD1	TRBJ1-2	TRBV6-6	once	TGTGCCAGCAGTTACCTTACGGACAGGGAGCGTGGCTACACCTTC	CASSYLTDRERGYTF
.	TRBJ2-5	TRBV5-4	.	TGTGCCAGCAGCTTGGGAAGGGAAGAGACCCAGTACTTC	CASSLGREETQYF
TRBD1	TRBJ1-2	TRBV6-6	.	TGTGCCAGCAGTTTAGGTGACAGGGGCTATGGCTACACCTTC	CASSLGDRGYGYTF
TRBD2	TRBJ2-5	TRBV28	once	TGTGCCAGCAGCAGCGGGGGGGAAGAGACCCAGTACTTC	CASSSGGEETQYF
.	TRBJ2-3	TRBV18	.	TGTGCCAGCTGGCAGGGACTTGCCACAGATACGCAGTATTTT	CASWQGLATDTQYF
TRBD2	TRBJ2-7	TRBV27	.	TGTGCCAGCAGACTTTTCTTACCCCGTAGCGGGGGACCTCCCTACGAGCAGTACTTC	CASRLFLPRSGGPPYEQYF
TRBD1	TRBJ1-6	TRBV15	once	TGTGCCACCAGCAGAGATGTAGGGGGCGGCTCACCCCTCCACTTT	CATSRDVGGGSPLHF
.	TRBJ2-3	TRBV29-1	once	TGCAGCGTGTCCCTTTCGACAGATACGCAGTATTTT	CSVSLSTDTQYF
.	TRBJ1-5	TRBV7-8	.	TGTGCCAGCAGCCAAACGGGGGGAAATCAGCCCCAGCATTTT	CASSQTGGNQPQHF
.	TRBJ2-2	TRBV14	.	TGTGCCAGCAGCCAAGTTCTAGTCACCGGGGAGCTGTTTTTT	CASSQVLVTGELFF
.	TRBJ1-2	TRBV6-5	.	TGTGCCAGCAGTTACTCGCAGAACGGTGGCTACACCTTC	CASSYSQNGGYTF
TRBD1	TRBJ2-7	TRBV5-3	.	TGTGCCAGAAGCTTGGCCAGGGGCAGGGGGCTCGCGAACGAGCAGTACTTC	CARSLARGRGLANEQYF
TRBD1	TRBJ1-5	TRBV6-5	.	TGTGCCAGCAGTTACCGCAGGGGGGGCAATCAGCCCCAGCATTTT	CASSYRRGGNQPQHF
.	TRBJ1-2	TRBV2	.	TGTGCCAGCAGTGCCCCCACCGGGGGGAGGATTGGCTACACCTTC	CASSAPTGGRIGYTF
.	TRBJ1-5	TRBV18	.	TGTGCCAGCTCACCCACGTCCGGGGACCAGCCCCAGCATTTT	CASSPTSGDQPQHF